This T cell receptor (beta chain) emerged from a study of blood T cells in healthy people across ages. General observations from the study: Estimated diversity, derived from one million T cells, was regarded as an underestimate.

The germline V gene has CDR1 SNHLY and CDR2 FYNNEI. V was cut by 4 bases and J by 4 bases, with 13 bases left in between. This CDR3 region has 14 residues. Peripheral blood was drawn, ten milliliters per donor. This clonotype was observed a handful of times. The antigen is unknown. Sample-barcoded 5' priming and a J-beta primer mix drove a second PCR of about 6 to 12 cycles. Every sample gave at least 2.5 million paired-end reads containing CDR3. TCRdb re-called the 5' RACE reads through MiXCR, storing one row per CDR3 protein. Of 1.5 million to 2 million distinct CDR3 sequences listed, 34% are singletons.

Specimen: blood. J is TRBJ1-2 and V is TRBV2; no clear D. The TCR comes from a woman in her twenties or thirties in good health. The CDR3 bases are TGTGCCAGCAGTGTGTACACGACGGGCTATGGCTACACCTTC. Its translation: CASSVYTTGYGYTF.